This entry lists 24 T cell receptor beta chains sequenced from one sample in a study of cytomegalovirus exposure and HLA in healthy donors. Vbeta (60) and Jbeta (13) primers were used in the PCR. Produced via immunoSEQ multiplex PCR; TCRdb's table is partial and in-frame only. The data show some 120,000 clones, over 70% seen once. The sequenced sample was PBMCs. These receptors were collected from a woman in her forties or fifties in good health and CMV-seropositive.

This clone was detected a few times. The J gene is TRBJ2-5, the V gene TRBV2; possibly TRBD1 for D (5 bases). With 5 bases removed from V and 5 bases from J, the gap between germline ends came to 9 bases. CDR3 length equals 12 residues. CDR1 and CDR2 from the germline V gene are SNHLY and FYNNEI. In nucleotides, the CDR3 is TGTGCCAGCAGTAGACAGTACGAGACCCAGTACTTC. Encoded protein: CASSRQYETQYF.

The rearrangement uses TRBV16 and TRBJ1-5; unclear D gene. This CDR3 spans 16 amino acids. The germline CDR1 and CDR2 sequences are KGHSY and FQNENV. Trimming left V 0 bases short and J 3 bases short, with 12 bases between. CDR3 sequence reads: CASSQSGDPFNQPQHF. CDR3 nucleotide sequence: TGTGCCAGCAGCCAATCAGGAGATCCGTTCAATCAGCCCCAGCATTTT. Drawing the rest from reference TRBV16 and TRBJ1-5, the complete variable domain is GEEVAQTPKHLVRGEGQKAKLYCAPIKGHSYVFWYQQVLKNEFKFLISFQNENVFDETGMPKERFSAKCLPNSPCSLEIQATKLEDSAVYFCASSQSGDPFNQPQHFGDGTRLSIL.

This rearrangement joins TRBV5-1 to TRBJ2-6, with TRBD1 identical over 7 bases. Germline V gene lookup returns CDR1 SGHRS and CDR2 YFSETQ. The length of the CDR3 is 18 residues. V lost 5 bases, J lost 0 bases, and 11 bases stayed unmatched. The CDR3 is CASSYRDSLSSGANVLTF. DNA for the CDR3: TGCGCCAGCAGTTACCGGGACAGCTTGTCCTCTGGGGCCAACGTCCTGACTTTC.

The rearrangement joins TRBV7-8 to TRBJ1-1; a weak D match, TRBD1 (6 bases). The V gene lost 5 bases and the J gene lost 2 bases, with 12 bases spanning the gap. CDR3 size: 14 residues. Germline V gives CDR1 SGHVS, CDR2 FQNEAQ. CDR3 amino acids: CASSGQPFNTEAFF. For the CDR3, the DNA is TGTGCCAGCAGCGGACAGCCCTTCAACACTGAAGCTTTCTTT.

The chain employs TRBV6-5 and TRBJ1-2; 12 bases fit TRBD1. The V segment lost 4 bases and the J segment 8 bases; nucleotides outside the gene matches: 5. The CDR3 is 14 residues long. Germline loops: CDR1 MNHEY, CDR2 SVGAGI. The CDR3 DNA reads TGTGCCAGCAGTTCCCGGGACAGGGGGCAAGGCTACACCTTC. It is translated as CASSSRDRGQGYTF.

The V call is TRBV6-5, the J call TRBJ1-1; the match to TRBD1 covers 9 bases. The CDR3 contains 14 residues. V lost 2 bases, J lost 11 bases, and 9 bases stayed unmatched. The V gene's germline CDR1 is MNHEY and CDR2 SVGAGI. This CDR3 reads CASSYTQGAVTAFF. The CDR3 DNA is TGTGCCAGCAGTTACACACAGGGGGCCGTGACTGCTTTCTTT.

The chain couples TRBV5-4 to TRBJ1-2; D call uncertain. The CDR3 consists of 14 residues. Looked up from germline, CDR1 is SGHNT and CDR2 is YYREEE (reference sequence). Trimming left V 5 bases short and J 1 base short, with 12 bases between. The CDR3 DNA reads as TGTGCCAGCAGTCGGATAGCACTTAACTATGGCTACACCTTC. This gives the protein CASSRIALNYGYTF.

Details on this clone: The identical CDR3 is also encoded by other nucleotide sequences in the sample. This rearrangement joins TRBV6-5 to TRBJ2-7; 9 bases align to TRBD1. V trimming: 0 bases; J trimming: 4 bases; junction bases outside the gene matches: 1. CDR3 length: 14 amino acids. Germline CDR1 reads MNHEY; CDR2 reads SVGAGI. The CDR3 protein is CASSYSTGGYEQYF. The CDR3, as DNA: TGTGCCAGCAGTTACTCGACAGGGGGTTACGAGCAGTACTTC.

This chain uses TRBV6-5 with TRBJ1-4, with D possibly TRBD1 on 5 matching bases. Looked up from germline, CDR1 is MNHEY and CDR2 is SVGAGI. Trimming cost V 4 bases and J 7 bases, with 16 bases left between them. The CDR3 covers 15 residues. The CDR3 DNA sequence: TGTGCCAGCAGTTTTGGGTTCCGGGGGAGTGAAAAACTGTTTTTT. This sequence encodes CASSFGFRGSEKLFF.

The chain carries TRBV5-8 and TRBJ2-7; tentative D call: TRBD1 (6 bases). This CDR3 spans 12 amino acids. The V gene's germline CDR1 is SGHTS and CDR2 YDEGEE. V was clipped by 6 bases and J by 6 bases, with 13 bases between them. Here the CDR3 DNA reads TGTGCCAGCAACGGACGAGGGGGCGAGCAGTACTTC. Encoded protein: CASNGRGGEQYF.

The genes are TRBV7-2 and TRBJ1-2; D perhaps matches TRBD1 (6 bases). The germline CDR1 and CDR2 sequences are SGHTA and FQGNSA. V gave up 5 bases and J gave up 4 bases, with 20 bases separating them. The CDR3 spans 16 residues. CDR3 sequence: CASSPFDGTPSYGYTF. In DNA form, the CDR3 reads TGTGCCAGCAGCCCTTTCGATGGGACACCTAGCTATGGCTACACCTTC.

The gene calls are TRBV27 and TRBJ1-4; D is possibly TRBD1 (6 bases). Deletions cut 6 bases from V and 0 bases from J, with 17 bases between. Germline CDR1 and CDR2: MNHEY and SMNVEV (reference sequence). The CDR3 spans 17 residues. This chain's CDR3 is CASRTNGGHATNEKLFF. The CDR3 DNA reads TGTGCCAGCAGGACAAATGGGGGACATGCAACTAATGAAAAACTGTTTTTT.

The rearrangement joins TRBV25-1 to TRBJ2-5, with 8 bases matching TRBD2. V lost 4 bases and J lost 5; bases outside the gene matches: 6. Germline CDR1 reads MGHDK; CDR2 reads SYGVNS. The CDR3 has 14 amino acids. The CDR3 here is CASSGGGSLETQYF. For the CDR3, the DNA is TGTGCCAGCAGTGGCGGGGGGAGTCTCGAGACCCAGTACTTC.

This sequence joins TRBV4-3 and TRBJ1-4; tentative D call: TRBD1 (6 bases). CDR1 is LGHNA and CDR2 is YSLEER in the germline V gene. This CDR3 contains 19 residues. Trimming left V 1 base short and J 7 bases short, with 25 bases between. The CDR3 nucleotides read TGCGCCAGCAGCCAAGGCCAGAAACAGGGTACCCCCCAACGTGAAAAACTGTTTTTT. It codes for CASSQGQKQGTPQREKLFF.

This rearrangement joins TRBV25-1 to TRBJ2-3; D is ambiguous. Germline lookup yields CDR1 MGHDK and CDR2 SYGVNS. The ends were cut back, 3 bases at V and 3 bases at J, with 4 bases in the middle. This CDR3 has 12 amino acids. The CDR3 DNA reads as TGTGCCAGCAGTGAGTCTACAGATACGCAGTATTTT. Translation gives CASSESTDTQYF.

This chain uses TRBV2 with TRBJ2-3, with D hard to call. Trimming took off 5 bases at V and 2 bases at J, with 2 bases between the two ends. From germline, CDR1 is SNHLY and CDR2 FYNNEI. This CDR3 spans 11 amino acids. CDR3 protein: CASSYTDTQYF. DNA of the CDR3: TGTGCCAGCAGTTACACAGATACGCAGTATTTT.

This clone was observed a single time. The chain links TRBV29-1 to TRBJ1-1; maybe TRBD1 (6 bases). This CDR3 spans 14 amino acids. Germline-derived CDR1 and CDR2 are SQVTM and ANQGSEA. The V end was cut by 5 bases, the J end by 1 base, with 14 bases between. The CDR3 DNA is TGCAGCGTTAAGACTTCGGGACAGAACACTGAAGCTTTCTTT. Translation: CSVKTSGQNTEAFF.

The J gene is TRBJ1-2, the V gene TRBV5-1, with 10 bases lining up with TRBD1. The germline V gene has CDR1 SGHRS and CDR2 YFSETQ. The CDR3 covers 15 residues. V shed 4 bases and J 4 bases; nucleotides not matched to a gene: 7. Here the CDR3 DNA reads TGCGCCAGCAGCCGGGAGGGGACAGGGGTCTATGGCTACACCTTC. It is translated as CASSREGTGVYGYTF. Looking up the rest from reference TRBV5-1 and TRBJ1-2 gives the full variable domain: KAGVTQTPRYLIKTRGQQVTLSCSPISGHRSVSWYQQTPGQGLQFLFEYFSETQRNKGNFPGRFSGRQFSNSRSEMNVSTLELGDSALYLCASSREGTGVYGYTFGSGTRLTVV.

The chain is built from TRBV9 and TRBJ2-2; 7 nucleotides match TRBD2. CDR3 length: 15 residues. Trimming removed 2 bases from V and 3 bases from J; junction bases left unmatched: 4. Per germline, CDR1 SGDLS and CDR2 YYNGEE. The CDR3 sequence is CASSVMGGDTGELFF. CDR3 nucleotides: TGTGCCAGCAGCGTCATGGGGGGGGACACCGGGGAGCTGTTTTTT.

This chain connects TRBV5-4 to TRBJ2-3; 9 bases fit TRBD2. After removal of 0 bases from V and 5 bases from J, the junction contained 13 bases not matched to a gene. Germline-derived CDR1 and CDR2 are SGHNT and YYREEE (reference sequence). The CDR3 length is 18 residues. The CDR3 reads CASSLGTSEAGGRDTQYF. The CDR3 nucleotides are TGTGCCAGCAGCTTGGGGACCTCGGAAGCGGGAGGAAGAGATACGCAGTATTTT.

This chain connects TRBV7-2 to TRBJ1-4; maybe TRBD1 (5 bases). The V gene lost 1 base and the J gene lost 4 bases, with 16 bases spanning the gap. CDR3 length equals 17 residues. Germline-derived CDR1 and CDR2 are SGHTA and FQGNSA. The CDR3 nucleotides read TGTGCCAGCAGCTTAGGGTGGGGCGGGGGGATTAATGAAAAACTGTTTTTT. It translates to CASSLGWGGGINEKLFF. The full variable domain, with the rest looked up from reference TRBV7-2 and TRBJ1-4, is GAGVSQSPSNKVTEKGKDVELRCDPISGHTALYWYRQSLGQGLEFLIYFQGNSAPDKSGLPSDRFSAERTGGSVSTLTIQRTQQEDSAVYLCASSLGWGGGINEKLFFGSGTQLSVL.

CDR3 DNA: TGTGCCAGCAGTGAACCGGGACTGGGCGGGGAGCTGTTTTTT. Translated, it gives CASSEPGLGGELFF. The rearrangement links TRBV6-1 to TRBJ2-2, with a possible D match to TRBD2 (6 bases). Trimming left V 2 bases short and J 7 bases short, with 11 bases between. CDR1 and CDR2 (germline): MNHNS, SASEGT. The CDR3 is 14 amino acids.

The V gene is TRBV15, the J gene TRBJ2-5; 10 nucleotides align to TRBD2. Gene TRBJ2-7 matches the end of the DNA better, so the J call may be wrong. The length of the CDR3 is 16 residues. Germline values: CDR1 LNHNV, CDR2 YYDKDF (reference sequence). CDR3 DNA sequence: TGTGCCACCAGCAGAGATCGAACTAGCGGGGCCTACGAGCAGTACTTC. Residues: CATSRDRTSGAYEQYF.

DNA for the CDR3: TGCGCCAGCAGCCTGAAACTAGCGGGAGGGCTTGGTGAGCAGTTCTTC. It yields the protein CASSLKLAGGLGEQFF. The chain couples TRBV4-1 to TRBJ2-1; 13 bases fit TRBD2. Losses at the gene ends were 4 bases for V and 9 bases for J; bases not matched to a gene: 9. Germline V gives CDR1 MGHRA, CDR2 YSYEKL. The CDR3 extends over 16 amino acids.